One sample yielded the 12 T cell receptor beta chains listed below, sequenced in a study of shared clonotypes between healthy human individuals. Clones were read by immunoSEQ multiplex PCR, and TCRdb kept only the in-frame ones, dropping some. This table has about 2.3 million clones, about 90% appearing once. Material: naive CD4+ T cells from PBMCs. The subset was: CD45RA+ positively selected. The source of these receptors is a man aged 18 to 29 in good health. Some clones in this sample may be carry-over from other donors' samples.

This clone has only one observation. The chain couples TRBV5-8 to TRBJ2-7, with 7 bases matching TRBD2. The germline CDR1 and CDR2 sequences are SGHTS and YDEGEE. The CDR3 has 15 residues. V dropped 1 base and J dropped 4; count of bases not matched to a gene: 8. As DNA, the CDR3 is TGTGCCAGCAGCTTGACGAGCGGGACCCATTACGAGCAGTACTTC. Translating it yields CASSLTSGTHYEQYF.

On this clone itself: This same CDR3 is encoded by further DNA sequences in the sample. V is TRBV5-1 and J is TRBJ2-6, with D unresolved. V lost 5 bases, J lost 0 bases, and 6 bases lay in between. The CDR3 sequence is 14 residues long. Germline V CDR1 and CDR2: SGHRS, YFSETQ. The CDR3 nucleotides are TGCGCCAGCAGACCCGGCTCTGGGGCCAACGTCCTGACTTTC. Amino acids: CASRPGSGANVLTF.

To note about this clone: In the same sample, other DNA sequences code for this CDR3. This chain connects TRBV14 to TRBJ2-6; no definite D call. Germline CDR1 SGHDN, CDR2 FVKESK. The ends were cut back, 1 base at V and 2 bases at J, with 3 bases in the middle. The CDR3 extends over 14 amino acids. CDR3 residues: CASSQVPGANVLTF. DNA for the CDR3: TGTGCCAGCAGCCAAGTACCTGGGGCCAACGTCCTGACTTTC.

The chain links TRBV15 to TRBJ1-5; D is unresolved. V was trimmed by 1 base and J by 9 bases, leaving 10 bases between them. In germline, CDR1 is LNHNV, CDR2 YYDKDF (reference sequence). This CDR3 is 13 amino acids long. The CDR3 protein is CATSRGVIGPQHF. The CDR3 nucleotides read TGTGCCACCAGCAGAGGAGTGATAGGGCCCCAGCATTTT.

The rearrangement links TRBV7-9 to TRBJ2-4; 7 positions match TRBD1. V trimming: 1 base; J trimming: 0 bases; junction bases outside the gene matches: 12. CDR3 length equals 19 residues. Germline V gene sequence: CDR1 SEHNR, CDR2 FQNEAQ (reference sequence). Here the CDR3 DNA reads TGTGCCAGCAGCTTAGTTACCCTACGGGACAGTTTAGCCAAAAACATTCAGTACTTC. Amino acids: CASSLVTLRDSLAKNIQYF.

The chain couples TRBV10-1 to TRBJ1-2, with 9 bases fitting TRBD1. This CDR3 has 13 residues. CDR1 and CDR2 (germline): WNHNN, SYGVQD (reference sequence). V was clipped by 5 bases and J by 7 bases; unmatched bases: 5. The chain's CDR3 is CASSQGQGFGYTF. Written as DNA, the CDR3 is TGCGCCAGCAGTCAGGGACAGGGTTTTGGCTACACCTTC.

The chain combines TRBV5-4 with TRBJ2-1; 13 bases match TRBD2. The CDR3 contains 16 residues. Germline V gene lookup returns CDR1 SGHNT and CDR2 YYREEE (reference sequence). V lost 2 bases, J lost 9 bases, and 8 bases stayed unmatched. CDR3 in DNA: TGTGCCAGCAGCTTCGGAGGACTAGCGGGAGATGGTGAGCAGTTCTTC. Translated: CASSFGGLAGDGEQFF.

CDR3 in amino acids: CASSRGRLTEAFF. CDR3 nucleotides: TGTGCCAGCAGCCGAGGACGTCTCACTGAAGCTTTCTTT. The J gene is TRBJ1-1, the V gene TRBV11-3, with no clear D. Trimming took 5 bases from V and 4 from J, leaving 11 bases between them. The CDR3 consists of 13 residues. CDR1 SGHNT and CDR2 YENEEA come from the germline V gene.

The chain joins TRBV4-1 to TRBJ2-2, with TRBD2 matching 14 bases. With 1 base clipped from V and 5 bases from J, the junction kept 12 bases outside the gene matches. Germline values: CDR1 MGHRA, CDR2 YSYEKL. The CDR3 is 20 amino acids. The CDR3: CASSQGGTGTSGRGTGELFF. CDR3 DNA: TGCGCCAGCAGCCAAGGGGGGACCGGGACTAGCGGGAGAGGAACCGGGGAGCTGTTTTTT.

The chain uses TRBV6-6 and TRBJ2-7; a weak D match, TRBD1 (6 bases). Trimming shortened V by 6 bases and J by 2 bases, and 8 bases separated the two germline ends. The V gene's germline CDR1 is MNHNY and CDR2 SVGAGI (reference sequence). The CDR3 loop spans 12 amino acids. The CDR3 region has the DNA TGTGCCAGCAGAGGACAGCCCTACGAGCAGTACTTC. It specifies CASRGQPYEQYF.

This chain connects TRBV18 to TRBJ1-1; 7 bases agree with TRBD1. V was clipped by 5 bases and J by 6 bases; unmatched bases: 15. This CDR3 is 16 amino acids long. In germline, CDR1 is KGHSH, CDR2 LQKENI. DNA for the CDR3: TGTGCCAGCTCAAAGTCCGCAGGGGGGCCACCCGCTGAAGCTTTCTTT. Translated: CASSKSAGGPPAEAFF.

In this sample, this clone turned up a few times. This chain uses TRBV19 with TRBJ1-5, with D perhaps TRBD1 (5 bases). The germline CDR1 and CDR2 sequences are LNHDA and SQIVND (reference sequence). This CDR3 has 14 amino acids. The ends were cut back, 6 bases at V and 2 bases at J, with 11 bases in the middle. CDR3 region: CASSVRDGNQPQHF. CDR3 nucleotides: TGTGCCAGTAGCGTAAGGGACGGCAATCAGCCCCAGCATTTT.